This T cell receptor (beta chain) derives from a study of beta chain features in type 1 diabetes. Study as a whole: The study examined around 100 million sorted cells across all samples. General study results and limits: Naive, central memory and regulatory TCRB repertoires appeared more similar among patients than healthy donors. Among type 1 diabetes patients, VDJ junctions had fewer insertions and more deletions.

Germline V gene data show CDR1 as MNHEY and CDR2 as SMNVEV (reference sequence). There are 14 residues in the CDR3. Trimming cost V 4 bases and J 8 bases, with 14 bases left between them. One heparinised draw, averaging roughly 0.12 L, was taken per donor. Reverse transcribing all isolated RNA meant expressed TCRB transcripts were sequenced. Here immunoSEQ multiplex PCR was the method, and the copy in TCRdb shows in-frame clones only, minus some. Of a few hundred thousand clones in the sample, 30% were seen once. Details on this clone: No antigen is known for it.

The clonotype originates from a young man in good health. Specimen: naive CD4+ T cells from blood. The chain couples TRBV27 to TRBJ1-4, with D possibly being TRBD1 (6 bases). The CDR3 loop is CASSSHREGEKLFF. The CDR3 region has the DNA TGTGCCAGCAGTTCCCACAGGGAAGGAGAAAAACTGTTTTTT.